This T cell receptor beta chain comes out of a study of radiation and T cells in renal cell carcinoma. Study details: Nephrectomy followed 15 Gy stereotactic body radiation by 4 weeks.

Trimming left V 3 bases short and J 3 bases short, with 9 bases between. From germline, CDR1 is SNHLY and CDR2 FYNNEI. The CDR3 is 13 amino acids. This clone has just one count. Time point defined: blood 2 weeks post-SBRT. Treatment of the sample: 15 Gy SBRT to primary tumor, nephrectomy 4 weeks later. After SBRT, blood was collected at 2 and 4 weeks, plus baseline. TCRdb keeps only in-frame clones here, not all; method: immunoSEQ multiplex PCR. The profile shows 70,000 to 80,000 clones, approximately 83% of them singletons. The sequence was collected from a woman aged 45-65 years with renal cell carcinoma. The chain carries TRBV2 and TRBJ2-7; D unclear. Sequenced here: blood, sampled from a patient whose treatment included radiotherapy and nephrectomy. This CDR3 reads CASSDLDDYEQYF. The CDR3 coding sequence is TGTGCCAGCAGTGACCTTGATGACTACGAGCAGTACTTC.